This T cell receptor (beta chain) stems from a study of radiation and T cells in renal cell carcinoma (dated by TCRdb to the early 2020s). Regarding the research as a whole: Samples were obtained from a clinical trial, in which 15 Gy stereotactic body radiation therapy was delivered to primary renal cell carcinomas and nephrectomy was performed 4 weeks later. A total of 4,016,671 unique CDR3 nucleotide sequences, encoding fewer than 3,000,000 unique CDR3 amino acid sequences, were found across all 50 or so samples. TCR beta sequencing covered 53 samples in total, comprising approximately 25 tumors and around 27 peripheral blood samples. The paper as a whole reports these results and caveats: Changes in the blood repertoire were not tracked past 4 weeks after treatment. With a single-armed trial design, the study had no way to address how radiation dose or scheduling affects the TCR repertoire. Because pretreatment tumor biopsies were not available, the baseline intratumoral presence of clonotypes could not be determined. In blood, the top tumor clonotypes increased between baseline and 2 weeks post-radiation and then shrank by 4 weeks, which suggests that tumor-resident clones expanded only transiently.

TCR beta libraries were generated from genomic DNA with the immunoSEQ kit, following the manufacturer's recommendations. To prepare libraries, a first multiplex PCR with proprietary primers was run, followed by a second PCR that added unique barcodes, and a bead cleanup was done after each round. Each sample batch included a kit-provided positive control reaction and a negative control reaction. The final libraries were assessed on an Agilent 4200 TapeStation D1000 ScreenTape, pooled by volume, and quantified by qPCR. Sequencing was performed on an Illumina NextSeq500 using a MidOutput 150-cycle cartridge, with 156 Read1 cycles, 15 Index1 cycles, and the kit custom primers. The pooled library was loaded at approximately 1.1 pM with a 20% PhiX control spike-in. Processing in the source paper ran as follows. Vendor-processed data were analyzed in R, and a clonotype was defined as all T cells sharing the same CDR3 nucleotide sequence. In the clone abundance analyses, frequencies were normalized to the 10,000 most abundant clones in each sample. Public T cell clones, which averaged fewer than five per sample, were excluded before analysis. Tumor-enriched clonotypes and baseline blood-enriched clonotypes were defined as those with an abundance difference of at least 32-fold between compartments. Clonotypes expanded or contracted between blood time points were identified with a beta-binomial differential abundance model. The Baroni-Urbani and Buser coefficient was used to measure tumor-blood repertoire similarity, and groups were compared with two-tailed Wilcoxon tests in R. Not all clones reach the TCRdb copy of this immuneACCESS table, which keeps in-frame sequences only. Checked studies attribute under half of the gap to unresolved V genes and leave the rest unexplained. Clonal size and the V and J genes are those of that table, whereas D and trimming came from the DNA. For this sample the table gives 100,000 to 150,000 clones, of which 81% were detected only once. The ten largest clones represent 5.8% of the sample.

In regard to this clone: Its antigen specificity is not known. Qualities for individual bases were not recorded, and no much larger clone is one base off.

CDR1 and CDR2 are read off the germline V gene as MNHEY and SVGAGI. Trimmed from V: 4 bases; trimmed from J: 6 bases; junction bases lacking a gene match: 9. Reading from cysteine to phenylalanine, the CDR3 counts 15 amino acids. The entry retains the CDR3 DNA only, 45 bases that are in frame from base 1. The sample's time point, from its label and the paper: blood 2 weeks post-SBRT. The treatment or condition label corresponds to: 15 Gy SBRT to primary tumor, nephrectomy 4 weeks later. To follow tumor-enriched clonotypes, peripheral blood was collected serially from radiation-treated patients at baseline and again at 2 weeks and 4 weeks after SBRT. Every patient's renal cell carcinoma showed clear cell pathology. The QIAamp DNA Blood Mini Kit (Qiagen) was used to prepare genomic DNA for TCR sequencing. Only samples passing all quality control checks were included in the analyses.

This material consisted of blood, taken from a patient whose treatment included radiotherapy and nephrectomy. The clonotype comes from a man aged 45-65 years with renal cell carcinoma. The chain links TRBV6-5 with TRBJ1-1, with TRBD1 identical over 9 junction bases. The DNA sequence is given as TGTGCCAGCAGTTTGGGACAGGGATATAGAGCTGAAGCTTTCTTT. Its amino acids are CASSLGQGYRAEAFF.